The present entry profiles one TCR beta chain with its context. Its antigen is unidentified. The data originate from a study of T cell responses to AZD1222 COVID-19 vaccine. The wider study: Analysis merged second doses at about 4 or about 12 weeks. Regarding the study as a whole: Possibly, clonal diversity was underestimated; donors were largely white British and included more females. The CD4 TCRs associated with vaccination extended across spike and predominated at 160-218 and 743-854.

The assay was immunoSEQ multiplex PCR, and TCRdb's table has in-frame clones only and misses some. Here the sample spans 130,000 to 150,000 clones, 70% to 90% being singletons. The germline V gene has CDR1 SGHTA and CDR2 FQGNSA. Trimming removed 4 bases at V and 4 bases at J, with 13 bases between. CDR3 length: 14 residues. This receptor was identified in an adult in good health. Specimen: peripheral blood, collected on day 0 of AZD1222 vaccination. This rearrangement joins TRBV7-2 to TRBJ1-2; unclear D gene. CDR3 loop: CASSSTPQVYGYTF. The CDR3 DNA is TGTGCCAGCAGCTCCACCCCCCAGGTCTATGGCTACACCTTC.